The 13 T cell receptor beta chains given below trace back to one sample, sequenced in a study of blood T cell repertoires in COVID-19. Profiled with immunoSEQ multiplex PCR; TCRdb holds only in-frame clones, not every one. The repertoire has fewer than 200,000 clones, 84% of them found once; the top ten carry roughly 7.1%. The specimen sequenced was peripheral blood. The receptors originated from a man in his forties or fifties who had recovered from COVID-19.

The CDR3 bases are TGTGCCAGCAGCTTAGCGCGGGGGGAGGATGAGCAGTTCTTC. Its translation: CASSLARGEDEQFF. This chain joins TRBV7-2 and TRBJ2-1, with 8 bases fitting TRBD2. V was pared by 0 bases and J by 8 bases, with 3 bases of the junction left unmatched. Germline-derived CDR1 and CDR2 are SGHTA and FQGNSA. The CDR3 is 14 amino acids. Full variable domain (rest looked up from reference TRBV7-2 and TRBJ2-1): GAGVSQSPSNKVTEKGKDVELRCDPISGHTALYWYRQSLGQGLEFLIYFQGNSAPDKSGLPSDRFSAERTGGSVSTLTIQRTQQEDSAVYLCASSLARGEDEQFFGPGTRLTVL.

The V call is TRBV7-2, the J call TRBJ2-7, with D perhaps TRBD1 (6 bases). CDR1 is SGHTA, CDR2 FQGNSA, per germline. This CDR3 comprises 13 residues. V was shortened by 1 base and J by 6 bases, with 10 bases between the two germline ends. The CDR3 is CASSLVARGEQYF. In nucleotides, the CDR3 is TGTGCCAGCAGCTTAGTTGCCAGGGGCGAGCAGTACTTC.

J is TRBJ1-1 and V is TRBV6-6; tentatively, D is TRBD1 (5 bases). The CDR3 is 14 residues long. V was trimmed by 8 bases and J by 0 bases, leaving 13 bases between them. Per germline, CDR1 MNHNY and CDR2 SVGAGI (reference sequence). The CDR3 reads CASRQLSMNTEAFF. The CDR3 coding sequence is TGTGCCAGCCGACAGCTCTCGATGAACACTGAAGCTTTCTTT.

V is TRBV7-3 and J is TRBJ2-3; 7 nucleotides agree with TRBD1. V lost 0 bases, J lost 0 bases, and 27 bases stayed unmatched. Germline assignment: CDR1 SGHTA and CDR2 FQGTGA. The CDR3 has 24 residues. Here the CDR3 DNA reads TGTGCCAGCAGCTTAACGCAAGGGGGCAGGCGAGGACGGCGTACATTTACTAGCACAGATACGCAGTATTTT. Translated: CASSLTQGGRRGRRTFTSTDTQYF.

This clone showed up just a few times. The V call is TRBV27, the J call TRBJ2-4, with TRBD2 identical over 7 bases. This CDR3 has 11 residues. V shed 7 bases, J shed 13 bases, and the junction held 7 bases outside the gene matches. Germline CDR1 MNHEY, CDR2 SMNVEV (reference sequence). CDR3 DNA: TGTGCCAGCAAGTGGATGGGGGGGCAGTACTTC. Residues: CASKWMGGQYF.

V gene TRBV6-2 or TRBV6-3 combines with J gene TRBJ1-4; possible D gene TRBD1, 6 bases. Germline assignment: CDR1 MNHEY and CDR2 SVGEGT. V gave up 5 bases and J gave up 12 bases, with 16 bases separating them. This CDR3 is 13 amino acids long. The CDR3 DNA is TGTGCCAGCAGTCGGACAGCGGGAAGAGAACTGTTTTTT. Protein: CASSRTAGRELFF.

The chain couples TRBV7-9 to TRBJ2-5, with 10 positions matching TRBD2. Germline assignment: CDR1 SEHNR and CDR2 FQNEAQ (reference sequence). The CDR3 length is 15 residues. After removal of 0 bases from V and 5 bases from J, the junction contained 3 bases not matched to a gene. The CDR3 here is CASSLAISGRETQYF. In DNA form, the CDR3 reads TGTGCCAGCAGCTTAGCGATTAGCGGGAGGGAGACCCAGTACTTC.

The genes are TRBV2 and TRBJ2-1; perhaps TRBD2 as D (6 bases). CDR1 and CDR2 (germline): SNHLY, FYNNEI. V lost 3 bases, J lost 0 bases, and 6 bases lay in between. The CDR3 runs to 14 residues. CDR3 loop: CASSDGSSYNEQFF. The CDR3 region has the DNA TGTGCCAGCAGTGACGGGAGCTCCTACAATGAGCAGTTCTTC.

This rearrangement joins TRBV5-4 to TRBJ2-7; a possible D gene is TRBD1 (5 bases). The ends were cut back, 4 bases at V and 1 base at J, with 12 bases in the middle. The germline CDR1 and CDR2 sequences are SGHNT and YYREEE (reference sequence). This CDR3 contains 14 residues. In nucleotides, the CDR3 is TGTGCCAGCAGCCAGGGTATCGCATCCTACGAGCAGTACTTC. Translating gives CASSQGIASYEQYF.

This chain links TRBV6-5 with TRBJ2-5; 10 nucleotides line up with TRBD2. In germline, CDR1 is MNHEY, CDR2 SVGAGI. The length of the CDR3 is 13 residues. The junction had 2 bases not matched to a gene; V was cut back by 5 bases and J by 5 bases. The CDR3 sequence: CASSSGREETQYF. In nucleotides, the CDR3 is TGTGCCAGCAGTAGCGGGAGGGAGGAGACCCAGTACTTC.

The sample holds one count of this clone. CDR3: CASSPLDSSNQPQHF. For the CDR3, the DNA is TGTGCCAGCAGCCCCCTTGACAGTTCTAATCAGCCCCAGCATTTT. This rearrangement joins TRBV6-5 to TRBJ1-5, with D possibly TRBD1 on 5 matching bases. CDR1 and CDR2 (germline): MNHEY, SVGAGI. The V end lost 6 bases, the J end lost 4 bases, and 16 bases lay between the germline ends. This CDR3 region has 15 residues.

The chain carries TRBV5-3 and TRBJ1-5; 7 bases align to TRBD1. TRBV5-3 is marked as an open reading frame, function uncertain. With V trimmed by 0 bases and J by 5 bases, 11 bases remained unmatched. The CDR3 spans 17 residues. The CDR3 spells CARSLASGDSLDQPQHF. CDR3 coding DNA: TGTGCCAGAAGCTTGGCCTCTGGGGACAGTTTAGATCAGCCCCAGCATTTT.

This rearrangement joins TRBV10-2 to TRBJ1-4; D gene uncertain. The V and J ends lost 6 bases and 5 bases respectively, with 16 bases between them. Germline-derived CDR1 and CDR2 are WSHSY and SAAADI. This CDR3 has 15 amino acids. The CDR3 DNA reads as TGCGCCAGCAGCGCATGGACGGGATCAAATGAAAAACTGTTTTTT. This translates into CASSAWTGSNEKLFF.